This T cell receptor beta chain came from a study of blood T cell repertoires in COVID-19. As for the study in general: Sites across the United States, Italy and Spain contributed samples from acute and convalescent COVID-19. T cells, B-cell-depleted T cells, or PBMCs provided the cDNA or gDNA that served as material.

As handled by the study authors: Reference gene primer amplification gave estimated nucleated cell counts. Profiled with immunoSEQ multiplex PCR; TCRdb holds only in-frame clones, not every one. V and J calls and clone size come straight from that table; D and trimming were deduced from the DNA. The data show a few hundred thousand clones, around 90% seen once. V was pared by 4 bases and J by 6 bases, with 7 bases of the junction left unmatched. Germline CDR1 SGHRS, CDR2 YFSETQ. The CDR3 is 15 amino acids. The clonotype originates from a woman in her thirties or forties who had recovered from COVID-19. The sample comprised peripheral blood. The genes are TRBV5-1 and TRBJ1-6; TRBD1 matches 7 bases. CDR3 nucleotide sequence: TGCGCCAGCAGCCCATCACAGGGGCCTAATTCACCCCTCCACTTT. Translation: CASSPSQGPNSPLHF.